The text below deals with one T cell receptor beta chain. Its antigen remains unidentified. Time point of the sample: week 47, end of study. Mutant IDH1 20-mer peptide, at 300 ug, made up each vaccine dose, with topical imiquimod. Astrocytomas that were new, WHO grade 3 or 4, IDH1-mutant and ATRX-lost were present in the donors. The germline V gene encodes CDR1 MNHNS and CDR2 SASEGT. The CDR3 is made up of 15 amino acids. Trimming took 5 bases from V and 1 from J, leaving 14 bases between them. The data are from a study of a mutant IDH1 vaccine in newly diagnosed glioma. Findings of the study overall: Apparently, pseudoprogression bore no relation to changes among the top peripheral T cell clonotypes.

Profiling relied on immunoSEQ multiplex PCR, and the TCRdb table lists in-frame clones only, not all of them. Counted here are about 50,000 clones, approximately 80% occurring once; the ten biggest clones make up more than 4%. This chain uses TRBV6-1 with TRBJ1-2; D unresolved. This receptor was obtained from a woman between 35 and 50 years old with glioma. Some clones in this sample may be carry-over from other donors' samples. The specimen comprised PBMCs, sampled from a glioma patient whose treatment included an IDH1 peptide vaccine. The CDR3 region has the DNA TGTGCCAGCAGTCCCCTGGGAGAAGTTAACTATGGCTACACCTTC. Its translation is CASSPLGEVNYGYTF.